This T cell receptor beta chain comes out of a study of OX40 agonist ivuxolimab in advanced cancers. This clone was seen only once. Sequencing used immunoSEQ multiplex PCR; TCRdb keeps in-frame clones, though not all of them. The repertoire has over 45,000 clones, 80% to 90% of them found once; the top ten carry roughly 31%. V lost 2 bases, J lost 7 bases, and 7 bases stayed unmatched. The CDR3 contains 15 residues. Germline CDR1 is MNHEY and CDR2 is SVGAGI. Material: CD4+ or CD8+ T cells sorted from blood, obtained in a trial of the OX40 agonist ivuxolimab. The origin of this receptor is an adult with an advanced solid tumor such as melanoma, head and neck, liver or kidney cancer. V is TRBV6-5 and J is TRBJ2-1; 8 nucleotides match TRBD2. The CDR3 nucleotides read TGTGCCAGCAGTTACGGCGGGAGGACCTTTAATGAGCAGTTCTTC. It translates to CASSYGGRTFNEQFF.